Sequencing of this TCR beta chain was carried out in a study of blood T cell repertoires in COVID-19. The length of the CDR3 is 16 residues. V trimming: 0 bases; J trimming: 5 bases; junction bases outside the gene matches: 4. Germline V gene data show CDR1 as SGHRS and CDR2 as YFSETQ. Those who participated ranged in age from roughly 18 to 100 years and resided in about two dozen US areas. Profiling relied on immunoSEQ multiplex PCR, and the TCRdb table lists in-frame clones only, not all of them. The table records around 200,000 clones, more than 70% of them present only once. The sequence derives from a man in his forties or fifties with acute COVID-19. Sequencing was carried out using PBMCs or T cells enriched from blood (not recorded which). The chain combines TRBV5-1 with TRBJ1-4; the match to TRBD1 covers 10 bases. The CDR3 DNA is TGCGCCAGCAGCTTGGTCGGGACAGGGGCCAATGAAAAACTGTTTTTT. It encodes CASSLVGTGANEKLFF.